This entry is about one TCR beta chain. These data are taken from a study of T cell responses to AZD1222 COVID-19 vaccine. The protocol was immunoSEQ multiplex PCR, while the TCRdb copy is restricted to in-frame clones and leaves out a portion. The table shows hundreds of thousands of clones, with 85% to 95% occurring only once. The V segment lost 5 bases and the J segment 0 bases; nucleotides outside the gene matches: 4. CDR3 length equals 15 residues. Per the germline V gene, CDR1 is SGHAT and CDR2 is FQNNGV. This sequence was found in an adult in good health. The gene calls are TRBV11-2 and TRBJ1-2; 9 bases align to TRBD1. The sample in question was peripheral blood, obtained on day 0 of MenACWY control vaccination. In nucleotides, the CDR3 is TGTGCCAGCAGCCTGCGACAGGGGGCTAACTATGGCTACACCTTC. This encodes CASSLRQGANYGYTF.